Included here is one TCR beta chain sequence, with context. The antigen is undetermined. Doses given second, at about 4 or about 12 weeks, were pooled. Using immunoSEQ multiplex PCR, the repertoire was profiled, and TCRdb retains in-frame clones only, with some absent. The repertoire has about 110,000 clones, about 90% of them found once; the top ten carry under 10%. This entry is derived from a study of T cell responses to AZD1222 COVID-19 vaccine. Study-level points and caveats: Increases in Spike-specific TCR breadth and depth were seen after two AZD1222 doses. Most donors were white British and more were female, and clonal diversity was possibly underestimated.

The sample consisted of peripheral blood, taken 28 days after the second AZD1222 dose. The receptor comes from an adult who received the AZD1222 COVID-19 vaccine.

This CDR3 is CASSEGETQYF. The CDR3 region has the DNA TGTGCCAGCAGTGAAGGGGAGACCCAGTACTTC. V usage is TRBV6-4 and J usage is TRBJ2-5; D is ambiguous. CDR1 and CDR2 (germline): MRHNA, SNTAGT. This CDR3 has 11 amino acids. V was trimmed by 3 bases and J by 5 bases, leaving 4 bases between them.